This entry concerns a single T cell receptor (beta chain). This sample was included in a study of PD-L1 blockade in urothelial cancer. Assay used: immunoSEQ multiplex PCR; TCRdb lists only in-frame clones, some missing. The profile shows more than 35,000 clones, around 81% of them singletons. Time point here: pretreatment peripheral blood. Germline CDR1 reads MNHEY; CDR2 reads SMNVEV (reference sequence). With V trimmed by 4 bases and J by 4 bases, 5 bases remained unmatched. This CDR3 comprises 15 residues. The starting material was PBMCs, obtained around atezolizumab (anti-PD-L1) treatment. The clonotype was recovered from an elderly man with urothelial cancer. The chain uses TRBV27 and TRBJ2-7; TRBD2 matches at 12 bases. This CDR3 is CASSSGLAGLYEQYF. The CDR3 bases are TGTGCCAGCAGTTCCGGACTAGCGGGGCTTTACGAGCAGTACTTC.